This TCR beta chain was sequenced during a study of blood T cell repertoires in COVID-19. Symptom resolution, clearance, or two negative PCRs marked the recovered donors of Cohort 3. The ends were cut back, 5 bases at V and 1 base at J, with 14 bases in the middle. The CDR3 is made up of 15 amino acids. CDR1 is SEHNR and CDR2 is FQNEAQ in the germline V gene (reference sequence). The protocol was immunoSEQ multiplex PCR, while the TCRdb copy is restricted to in-frame clones and leaves out a portion. Of 150,000 to 250,000 clones in the sample, roughly 87% were seen once. Input material: PBMCs or T cells enriched from blood (not recorded which). This sequence joins TRBV7-9 and TRBJ2-5; TRBD2 is a possible D gene (6 bases). The TCR sequence derives from a woman aged 30 to 39 who had recovered from COVID-19. CDR3 DNA sequence: TGTGCCAGCAGCCCCCGACTAGAATCCCAAGAGACCCAGTACTTC. Protein: CASSPRLESQETQYF.